This T cell receptor beta chain derives from a study of cytomegalovirus exposure and HLA in healthy donors. Repertoires were generated with immunoSEQ multiplex PCR, while TCRdb's copy carries only in-frame clones and drops some. Counted here are some 180,000 clones, around 80% occurring once; the ten biggest clones make up 1% to 1.5%. This clone was found once. Its antigen is as yet unknown. Regarding the study as a whole: The study put 150 or so TCR beta chains on its list as cytomegalovirus-associated. Among the CMV-associated chains, a few were confirmed in vitro as specific for CMV antigens.

This CDR3 spans 15 amino acids. Trimming took off 0 bases at V and 3 bases at J, with 12 bases between the two ends. Input material: PBMCs. The chain links TRBV23-1 to TRBJ2-7; D is unresolved. TRBV23-1 is designated an ORF whose function remains uncertain. The clonotype originates from a woman in her twenties or thirties in good health and CMV-seronegative. This CDR3 is CASSQSRRNRYEQYF. The CDR3 bases are TGCGCCAGCAGTCAATCTAGGCGGAACCGCTACGAGCAGTACTTC.